This T cell receptor (beta chain) is from a study of Ad26.COV2.S vaccination and SARS-CoV-2 variants. Broader study findings: There was a possibility that the TCR breadth and depth analyses underestimated total T cell responses. Breadth measured for non-spike TCRs was similar across vaccine and placebo recipients.

The protocol was immunoSEQ multiplex PCR, while the TCRdb copy is restricted to in-frame clones and leaves out a portion. This sample has about 350,000 clones, with about nine tenths found just once. Treatment defined: approximately 18 received Ad26.COV2.S at low or high dose, single or two shots; 5 received placebo; per-sample allocation not given. Samples came from day 63 after the first vaccine or placebo injection. An Ad26 vector expressing Wuhan-strain SARS-CoV-2 spike served as the vaccine. In germline, CDR1 is SGHTS, CDR2 YDEGEE. The CDR3 has 16 amino acids. V lost 3 bases to trimming and J lost 0 bases; unmatched junction nucleotides: 5. The count of this clone is one. The antigen remains unidentified.

The chain couples TRBV5-8 to TRBJ2-2; 7 nucleotides line up with TRBD1. This TCR was sampled from a person aged 18-65 years who received the Ad26.COV2.S COVID-19 vaccine or a placebo. Material: peripheral blood, obtained in a trial of Ad26.COV2.S vaccine versus placebo. The DNA for the CDR3 is TGTGCCAGCAGCTCAGAGACAGGGACGAACACCGGGGAGCTGTTTTTT. Translating gives CASSSETGTNTGELFF.